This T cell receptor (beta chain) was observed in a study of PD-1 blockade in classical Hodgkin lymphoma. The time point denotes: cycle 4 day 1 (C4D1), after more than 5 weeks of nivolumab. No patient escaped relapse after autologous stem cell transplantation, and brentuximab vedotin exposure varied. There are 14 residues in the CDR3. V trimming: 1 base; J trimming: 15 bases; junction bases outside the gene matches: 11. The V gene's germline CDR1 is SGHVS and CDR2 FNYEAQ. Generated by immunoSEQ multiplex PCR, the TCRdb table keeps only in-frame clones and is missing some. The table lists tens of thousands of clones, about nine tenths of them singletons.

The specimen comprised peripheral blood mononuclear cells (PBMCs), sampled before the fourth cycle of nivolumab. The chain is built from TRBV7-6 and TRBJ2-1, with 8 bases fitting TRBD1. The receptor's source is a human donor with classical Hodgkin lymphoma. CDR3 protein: CASSLGSGQGAVFF. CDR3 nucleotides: TGTGCCAGCAGCTTAGGTTCTGGGCAGGGGGCGGTGTTCTTC.